The clone carrying this TCR beta chain was seen more than once but under ten times. V was clipped by 5 bases and J by 6 bases; unmatched bases: 16. Per germline, CDR1 SGHTA and CDR2 FQGNSA. The CDR3 has 18 residues. From the 5' RACE reads, TCRdb called clonotypes with MiXCR, one entry per CDR3 protein. The repertoire holds hundreds of thousands of distinct CDR3 sequences, over 25% seen once, with approximately 6.6% in the top ten. These data come from a study of identical twins' blood T cells. The J gene is TRBJ1-6, the V gene TRBV7-2; 7 nucleotides align to TRBD1. The sequenced sample consisted of PBMCs. The TCR originated in a woman aged 18-49 years in good health. The CDR3, as DNA: TGTGCCAGCAGCCCAACAATTAGGGGCCGGGACAGTAATTCACCCCTCCACTTT. Residues: CASSPTIRGRDSNSPLHF.